A selection of T cell receptor beta chains follows, all from one sample in a study. Using its own MiXCR run on the RT-PCR reads, TCRdb lists one record per CDR3 protein. The sample contains fewer than 800,000 distinct CDR3 sequences, approximately 15% of which appear only once. Sequenced sample: memory CD4+ T cells from blood. These receptors originate from a female donor in good health, serving as a healthy control. CDR3s include the opening cysteine and the closing phenylalanine or tryptophan. D genes are given only for firm matches. Clone size is shown for a subset of rows, as once, few, many or a class of expanded clone.

>TRBV7-9|TRBD1|TRBJ1-2|.
TGTGCCAGCAGCCGATTCCGGGACAGGGGCCATGGCTACACCTTC
CASSRFRDRGHGYTF
>TRBV3-1|TRBD2|TRBJ2-1|.
TGTGCCAGCAGCCAAGATAAGCTAGCGGGAGTTGACAATGAGCAGTTCTTC
CASSQDKLAGVDNEQFF
>TRBV15|.|TRBJ2-3|many
TGTGCCACCAGTAAGAGAGTGGCGGATACGCAGTATTTT
CATSKRVADTQYF
>TRBV5-1|TRBD1|TRBJ2-7|many
TGCGCCAGCAGCTCACAGGGGTCCTACGAGCAGTACTTC
CASSSQGSYEQYF
>TRBV5-1|TRBD2|TRBJ2-7|many
TGTGCCAGCAGTTCCGGGACTAGCGGCTCCTACGAGCAGTACTTC
CASSSGTSGSYEQYF
>TRBV4-1|TRBD1|TRBJ2-5|few
TGCGCCAGCAGCCAAGAAGGGACAGGGGGCGAGACCCAGTACTTC
CASSQEGTGGETQYF
>TRBV7-9|TRBD2|TRBJ2-7|many
TGTGCCAGCAGCCGTAAATCGACGTTGGGACTAGCGGACGAGCAGTACTTC
CASSRKSTLGLADEQYF
>TRBV9|.|TRBJ2-2|.
TGTGCCAGCAGCCCAAGAACCCGGGTCACCGGGGAGCTGTTTTTT
CASSPRTRVTGELFF
>TRBV9|TRBD1|TRBJ1-4|.
TGTGCCAGCAGCGACAGCTCTCAAACAGGGGGCATTGAAAAACTGTTTTTT
CASSDSSQTGGIEKLFF
>TRBV20-1|TRBD2|TRBJ2-3|few
TGCAGTGCGATGACTAGCGGGAGAGGGACAGATACGCAGTATTTT
CSAMTSGRGTDTQYF